These 23 T cell receptor beta chains originate from one sample sequenced in a study of radiotherapy plus CTLA-4 blockade in lung cancer. Clones were sequenced by immunoSEQ multiplex PCR, and TCRdb holds only the in-frame ones, with some missing. There are some 100,000 clones in the sample; around 81% occur only once, and less than 15% lies in the top ten. The source was peripheral blood, collected from a patient treated with radiotherapy plus ipilimumab. These receptors all come from a human donor with non-small cell lung cancer that progressed on radiotherapy plus ipilimumab.

The chain employs TRBV12-5 and TRBJ1-5, with 7 nucleotides matching TRBD1. The CDR3 runs 15 residues. The V and J ends lost 6 bases and 1 base, in that order; junction bases with no gene match: 6. Germline V gene data show CDR1 as LGHNT and CDR2 as FRNRAP. Here the CDR3 DNA reads TGTGCTAGTGGCCGGGGGGACAGCAGCAATCAGCCCCAGCATTTT. It translates to CASGRGDSSNQPQHF.

The CDR3 spells CASSNVGGSTDTQYF. As DNA, the CDR3 is TGTGCCAGCAGTAACGTAGGAGGGAGCACAGATACGCAGTATTTT. The chain recombines TRBV28 with TRBJ2-3; a weak D match, TRBD2 (6 bases). Trimming removed 5 bases from V and 0 bases from J, with 12 bases in between. Germline CDR1 reads MDHEN; CDR2 reads SYDVKM. The CDR3 loop spans 15 amino acids.

The V and J genes are TRBV5-4 and TRBJ2-1; 10 nucleotides line up with TRBD2. Trimming took 0 bases from V and 10 from J; bases not matched to a gene: 7. Germline values: CDR1 SGHNT, CDR2 YYREEE (reference sequence). CDR3 size: 15 residues. The CDR3 is CASSLVVAGGSEQFF. Here the CDR3 DNA reads TGTGCCAGCAGCTTGGTTGTAGCGGGAGGCTCAGAGCAGTTCTTC.

This rearrangement joins TRBV10-3 to TRBJ1-2; TRBD1 is a possible D gene (6 bases). Germline CDR1 is ENHRY and CDR2 is SYGVKD. The V end lost 10 bases, the J end lost 1 base, and 13 bases lay between the germline ends. CDR3 length: 13 amino acids. The CDR3: CASTRDINYGYTF. The DNA for the CDR3 is TGTGCCAGTACTCGGGACATTAACTATGGCTACACCTTC.

In this sample, this clone turned up once. The chain is built from TRBV10-3 and TRBJ2-1; 12 nucleotides agree with TRBD2. The CDR3 is 15 residues long. The trim removed 7 bases at V and 5 bases at J, leaving 6 bases unmatched. Looked up from germline, CDR1 is ENHRY and CDR2 is SYGVKD. The CDR3 DNA is TGTGCCATCAAGCGACTAGCGGGAGACGACAATGAGCAGTTCTTC. Its translation is CAIKRLAGDDNEQFF.

V gene TRBV7-2 combines with J gene TRBJ2-7, with D uncertain. There are 11 residues in the CDR3. Per the germline V gene, CDR1 is SGHTA and CDR2 is FQGNSA. The germline V and J ends were trimmed by 5 bases and 7 bases, with 9 bases remaining between them. Here the CDR3 reads CASSQIGEQYF. DNA of the CDR3: TGTGCCAGCAGCCAAATCGGGGAGCAGTACTTC.

The rearrangement joins TRBV2 to TRBJ1-2; no reliable D call. The CDR3 loop spans 13 amino acids. The germline V gene has CDR1 SNHLY and CDR2 FYNNEI. Trimming stripped 3 bases from V and 9 bases from J, with 14 bases between. The CDR3 protein is CASSEIRTKSYTF. CDR3 bases: TGTGCCAGCAGTGAGATACGGACTAAGAGCTACACCTTC.

The CDR3 bases are TGTGCCAGCAGTTTAGGGACCGGGACAGGTTCCGGCTACACCTTC. Its protein is CASSLGTGTGSGYTF. The rearrangement uses TRBV27 and TRBJ1-2; TRBD1 aligns across 8 bases. CDR1 and CDR2 (germline): MNHEY, SMNVEV (reference sequence). V was pared by 2 bases and J by 8 bases, with 10 bases of the junction left unmatched. The CDR3 sequence is 15 residues long.

This chain joins TRBV19 and TRBJ2-1; the D is unclear. Germline V gives CDR1 LNHDA, CDR2 SQIVND (reference sequence). This CDR3 spans 14 amino acids. V lost 0 bases, J lost 9 bases, and 12 bases lay in between. For the CDR3, the DNA is TGTGCCAGTAGTATAGATCGAAAGAGGAGTGAGCAGTTCTTC. Its protein product is CASSIDRKRSEQFF. The complete variable domain, with remaining parts taken from reference TRBV19 and TRBJ2-1, reads DGGITQSPKYLFRKEGQNVTLSCEQNLNHDAMYWYRQDPGQGLRLIYYSQIVNDFQKGDIAEGYSVSREKKESFPLTVTSAQKNPTAFYLCASSIDRKRSEQFFGPGTRLTVL.

This chain links TRBV27 with TRBJ1-2; tentative D call: TRBD1 (5 bases). The CDR3 is 13 residues long. Trimming removed 9 bases at V and 5 bases at J, with 16 bases between. The germline CDR1 and CDR2 sequences are MNHEY and SMNVEV (reference sequence). The chain's CDR3 is CASSRGAGYGYTF. The CDR3 DNA follows: TGTGCCAGTAGTCGGGGCGCGGGGTATGGCTACACCTTC.

The chain combines TRBV6-5 with TRBJ2-7; D might be TRBD1 (6 bases). There are 15 residues in the CDR3. Germline-derived CDR1 and CDR2 are MNHEY and SVGAGI. V was pared by 0 bases and J by 2 bases, with 11 bases between. The CDR3 region has the DNA TGTGCCAGCAGTTACTCATCGACAGGTACCTACGAGCAGTACTTC. Its translation: CASSYSSTGTYEQYF.

The V call is TRBV5-3, the J call TRBJ1-1; 10 nucleotides line up with TRBD1. TRBV5-3 falls under the ORF class, with uncertain function. V dropped 5 bases and J dropped 3; count of bases not matched to a gene: 10. This CDR3 is 16 amino acids long. The DNA for the CDR3 is TGTGCCAGAAGAATAGACAGGGGGCGTGCGGACACTGAAGCTTTCTTT. Translation: CARRIDRGRADTEAFF.

The V and J genes are TRBV27 and TRBJ2-7; maybe TRBD2 (5 bases). CDR1 MNHEY and CDR2 SMNVEV come from the germline V gene (reference sequence). Trimming took off 6 bases at V and 0 bases at J, with 15 bases between the two ends. The CDR3 totals 15 residues. CDR3 sequence: CASRRAVLSSYEQYF. The CDR3 coding sequence is TGTGCCAGCAGGCGGGCAGTCCTTAGCTCCTACGAGCAGTACTTC.

Here the CDR3 reads CASSQDGSNQPQHF. DNA of the CDR3: TGCGCCAGCAGCCAAGATGGGAGCAATCAGCCCCAGCATTTT. The chain carries TRBV4-1 and TRBJ1-5; D uncertain. V dropped 0 bases and J dropped 1 base, with 4 bases sitting between them. This CDR3 comprises 14 residues. The germline gives CDR1 MGHRA, CDR2 YSYEKL.

The chain combines TRBV10-2 with TRBJ1-2; 9 bases are shared with TRBD1. V trimming: 6 bases; J trimming: 3 bases; junction bases outside the gene matches: 2. Germline V CDR1 and CDR2: WSHSY, SAAADI. The CDR3 length is 13 residues. The CDR3 is CASSRQGDYGYTF. Here the CDR3 DNA reads TGCGCCAGCAGCAGACAGGGGGACTATGGCTACACCTTC.

The chain recombines TRBV29-1 with TRBJ1-1; D possibly corresponds to TRBD1 (5 bases). Per germline, CDR1 SQVTM and CDR2 ANQGSEA. The CDR3 is made up of 12 amino acids. V lost 5 bases to trimming and J lost 9 bases, with 16 bases between them. The CDR3: CSVLGRVDQAFF. The CDR3 DNA reads as TGCAGCGTTTTAGGCAGGGTGGATCAAGCTTTCTTT.

This clone was counted once. The V call is TRBV6-5, the J call TRBJ1-5; D possibly corresponds to TRBD1 (5 bases). Germline V gene lookup returns CDR1 MNHEY and CDR2 SVGAGI. The CDR3 consists of 13 residues. V lost 7 bases, J lost 6 bases, and 13 bases lay in between. The CDR3: CASMGVGGQPQHF. CDR3 bases: TGTGCCAGCATGGGGGTGGGAGGTCAGCCCCAGCATTTT.

The V call is TRBV18, the J call TRBJ2-6; D is possibly TRBD2 (6 bases). The germline V gene encodes CDR1 KGHSH and CDR2 LQKENI. Trimming stripped 1 base from V and 1 base from J, with 14 bases between. The CDR3 has 18 residues. This chain's CDR3 is CASSPLPGVSSGANVLTF. The CDR3, as DNA: TGTGCCAGCTCACCACTCCCGGGGGTTTCGTCTGGGGCCAACGTCCTGACTTTC. Variable domain in full (rest from reference TRBV18 and TRBJ2-6): NAGVMQNPRHLVRRRGQEARLRCSPMKGHSHVYWYRQLPEEGLKFMVYLQKENIIDESGMPKERFSAEFPKEGPSILRIQQVVRGDSAAYFCASSPLPGVSSGANVLTFGAGSRLTVL.

The chain couples TRBV7-2 to TRBJ1-4, with D maybe TRBD1 (6 bases). Looked up from germline, CDR1 is SGHTA and CDR2 is FQGNSA. The CDR3 is made up of 15 amino acids. Trimming stripped 5 bases from V and 7 bases from J, with 17 bases between. CDR3 region: CASSRDPGGGEKLFF. The CDR3 nucleotides are TGTGCCAGCAGCCGCGACCCCGGGGGCGGTGAAAAACTGTTTTTT.

The chain combines TRBV15 with TRBJ1-6, with TRBD1 matching 7 bases. Germline CDR1 reads LNHNV; CDR2 reads YYDKDF (reference sequence). There are 16 residues in the CDR3. V was pared by 1 base and J by 4 bases, with 4 bases of the junction left unmatched. In nucleotides, the CDR3 is TGTGCCACCAGCAGAGGGTCGGGACAGTATAATTCACCCCTCCACTTT. It is translated as CATSRGSGQYNSPLHF.

This chain links TRBV7-2 with TRBJ2-3, with 11 bases that match TRBD1. The V and J ends lost 1 base and 9 bases, in that order; junction bases with no gene match: 3. Germline V lookup: CDR1 SGHTA, CDR2 FQGNSA. The CDR3 runs to 14 residues. CDR3 region: CASSLGTGGRTQYF. Here the CDR3 DNA reads TGTGCCAGCAGCTTAGGGACAGGGGGCAGGACGCAGTATTTT.

The rearrangement joins TRBV4-1 to TRBJ1-5, with TRBD1 matching 8 bases. Germline assignment: CDR1 MGHRA and CDR2 YSYEKL. This CDR3 comprises 16 residues. Trimming cost V 0 bases and J 7 bases; bases outside gene matches: 8. CDR3 loop: CASSQDWGQVRQPQHF. For the CDR3, the DNA is TGCGCCAGCAGCCAAGATTGGGGACAGGTGAGGCAGCCCCAGCATTTT.

The CDR3 region has the DNA TGTGCCAGCAGCTTAGCCCAAGGAGGCAATCAGCCCCAGCATTTT. It yields the protein CASSLAQGGNQPQHF. V gene TRBV7-2 combines with J gene TRBJ1-5; no clear D. Deletions cut 0 bases from V and 2 bases from J, with 8 bases between. Per the germline V gene, CDR1 is SGHTA and CDR2 is FQGNSA. CDR3 length: 15 amino acids.